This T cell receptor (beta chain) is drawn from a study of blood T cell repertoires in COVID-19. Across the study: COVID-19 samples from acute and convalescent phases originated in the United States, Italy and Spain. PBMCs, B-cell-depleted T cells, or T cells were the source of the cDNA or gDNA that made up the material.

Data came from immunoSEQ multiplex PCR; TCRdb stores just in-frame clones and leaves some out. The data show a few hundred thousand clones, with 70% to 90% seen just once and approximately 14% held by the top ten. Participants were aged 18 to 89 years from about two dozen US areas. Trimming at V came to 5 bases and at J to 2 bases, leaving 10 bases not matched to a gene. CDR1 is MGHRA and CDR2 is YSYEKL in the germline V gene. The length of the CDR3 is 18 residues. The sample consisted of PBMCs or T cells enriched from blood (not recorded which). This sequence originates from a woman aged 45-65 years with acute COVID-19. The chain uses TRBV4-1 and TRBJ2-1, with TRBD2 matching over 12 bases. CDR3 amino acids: CASSYGTSGPLPYNEQFF. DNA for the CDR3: TGCGCCAGCAGCTACGGGACTAGCGGGCCTCTTCCCTACAATGAGCAGTTCTTC.